The clone carrying this T cell receptor (beta chain) was counted at least ten times. The antigen remains undetermined. This entry belongs to a study of response to subunit inactivated influenza vaccine. MiXCR was run by TCRdb on the RT-PCR reads, yielding one entry per CDR3 protein. In the table there are over 650,000 distinct CDR3 sequences, about 18% of which are singletons. Study conclusions and caveats: The study's authors posited that every seasonal influenza vaccination enlists few new T cells.

The source material was PBMCs from blood, sampled roughly 5 days after vaccination. This clonotype was sampled from a man aged 50-59 years who received an inactivated influenza vaccine.

CDR3 region: CASSYSRAYEQYF. CDR3 in DNA: TGTGCCAGCAGTTACTCACGGGCCTACGAGCAGTACTTC. The chain employs TRBV6-2 or TRBV6-3 and TRBJ2-7; D unclear. CDR1 and CDR2 from the germline V gene are MNHEY and SVGEGT. The V end was cut by 0 bases, the J end by 2 bases, with 5 bases between. This CDR3 is 13 amino acids long.